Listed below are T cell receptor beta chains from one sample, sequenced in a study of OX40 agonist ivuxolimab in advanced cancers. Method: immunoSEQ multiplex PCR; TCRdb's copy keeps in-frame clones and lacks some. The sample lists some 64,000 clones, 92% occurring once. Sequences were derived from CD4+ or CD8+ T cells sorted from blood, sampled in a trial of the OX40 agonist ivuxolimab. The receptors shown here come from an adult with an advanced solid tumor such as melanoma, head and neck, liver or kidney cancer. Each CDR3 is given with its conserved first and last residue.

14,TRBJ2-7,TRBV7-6,CASSISSGIDEQYF
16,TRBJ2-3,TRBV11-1,CASSLRLAGRPDTQYF
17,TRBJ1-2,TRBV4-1,CASSQEAGATSSYGYTF
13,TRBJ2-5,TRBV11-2,CASSLGTEETQYF
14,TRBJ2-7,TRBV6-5,CASSLGGGMYEQYF
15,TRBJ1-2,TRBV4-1,CASSLTADGSYGYTF
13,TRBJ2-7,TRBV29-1,CSVRTENSYEQYF
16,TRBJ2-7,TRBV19,CASSEHRGALSYEQYF
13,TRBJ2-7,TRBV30,CACVTGIPYEQYF
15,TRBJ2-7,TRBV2,CASREGTSGSYEQYF
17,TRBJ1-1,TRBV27,CASSLLGQGKGNTEAFF
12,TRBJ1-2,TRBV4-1,CASSSQGYGYTF
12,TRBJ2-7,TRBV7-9,CASSRNSYEQYF
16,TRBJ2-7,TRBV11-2,CASSWTERGRLSEQYF
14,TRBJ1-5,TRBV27,CASSFGYSNQPQHF
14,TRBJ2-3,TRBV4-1,CASSPWEAADTQYF
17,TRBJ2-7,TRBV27,CASSGTSPLSDSYEQYF
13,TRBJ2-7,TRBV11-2,CASSDDYSYEQYF
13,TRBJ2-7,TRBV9,CASSPGQGHEQYF
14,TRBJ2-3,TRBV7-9,CASSLVGSPDTQYF
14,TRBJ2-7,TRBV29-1,CSVAFGTGDYEQYF
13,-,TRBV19,CASSMSSSYEQYF
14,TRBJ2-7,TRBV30,CAWSLGTMSYEQYF
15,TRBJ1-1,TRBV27,CASSLDPGGLTEAFF
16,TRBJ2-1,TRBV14,CASSHRDRGLNNEQFF
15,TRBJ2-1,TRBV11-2,CASSLSLASNNEQFF
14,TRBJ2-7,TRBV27,CASSLVGSTYEQYF
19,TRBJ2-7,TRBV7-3,CASSLLPPYGTSGSYEQYF
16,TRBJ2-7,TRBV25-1,CASSDPRDGGDYEQYF
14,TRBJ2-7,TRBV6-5,CASSYSQGGSEQYF
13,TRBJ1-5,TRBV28,CASSLNPGEPQHF
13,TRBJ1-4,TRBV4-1,CASGHIVDEKLFF
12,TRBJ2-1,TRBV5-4,CASMNGSDEQFF
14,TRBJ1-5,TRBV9,CASSVGNSNQPQHF
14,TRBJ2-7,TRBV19,CASSIGPGYYEQYF
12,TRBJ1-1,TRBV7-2,CASSLNPMEAFF
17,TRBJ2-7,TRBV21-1,CASSKVAWTSGSYEQYF
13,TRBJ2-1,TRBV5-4,CASSLANYNEQFF
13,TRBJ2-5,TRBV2,CASSPGTSGFKYF
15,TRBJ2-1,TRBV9,CASSLGRSSYNEQFF
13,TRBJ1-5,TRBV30,CAWNAGSNQPQHF
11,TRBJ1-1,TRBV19,CASSMGAGAFF
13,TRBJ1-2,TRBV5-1,CASRAPGDYGYTF
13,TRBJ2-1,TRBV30,CAWTETANNEQFF
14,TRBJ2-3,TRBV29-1,CSVERSRATDTQYF
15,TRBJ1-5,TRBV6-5,CASSSRTGSREPQHF
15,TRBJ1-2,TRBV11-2,CASSLAGQGSYGYTF
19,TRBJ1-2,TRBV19,CASRPSDPPRSGLNYGYTF
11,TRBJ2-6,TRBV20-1,CSASGLGLKTF
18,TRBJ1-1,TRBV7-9,CASSSVGDRGLMNTEAFF
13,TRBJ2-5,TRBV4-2,CASSHGGQETQYF
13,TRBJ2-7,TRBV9,CASSGLQGYEQYF
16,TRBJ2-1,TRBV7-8,CASSPEVGQFSNEQFF